A selection of T cell receptor beta chains follows, all from one sample in a study of siplizumab effects on memory and regulatory T cells. The method was immunoSEQ multiplex PCR; TCRdb's version includes in-frame clones alone and lacks a portion of them. The repertoire holds about 62,000 clones, with roughly 85% as singletons. What was sequenced was memory CD4+ T cells sorted from blood. All receptors come from a human donor in good health. Both conserved end residues are trimmed from each CDR3. A D gene is named only where the DNA matches it firmly.

J gene | V gene | D gene | CDR3 protein
TRBJ2-5 | TRBV7-2 | - | ASSLVRETQY
TRBJ2-5 | TRBV19 | - | ASSRGGVGMNQETQY
TRBJ1-2 | TRBV5-1 | - | ASSLGPNYGYT
TRBJ2-2 | TRBV27 | - | ASTRGGSVTGELF
TRBJ1-2 | TRBV6-1 | - | ASSEVTSGYGYT
TRBJ2-1 | TRBV7-8 | TRBD1 | ASSLTTGTNNEQF
TRBJ2-7 | TRBV18 | TRBD2 | ASSPRSAGGPGEQY
TRBJ2-7 | TRBV18 | - | ASSPGRASYEQY
TRBJ1-3 | TRBV5-1 | - | ASSSGPLDTIY
TRBJ2-3 | TRBV4-2 | - | ASSQETGDTQY
TRBJ2-4 | TRBV10-2 | TRBD2 | ASSERLAGDQAKNIQY
TRBJ2-2 | TRBV11-3 | - | ASSMTGSTGELF
TRBJ2-5 | TRBV7-2 | TRBD2 | ASSLALRTRGAETQY
TRBJ1-2 | TRBV28 | - | ASSFGGGQGYGYT
TRBJ2-5 | TRBV19 | TRBD2 | ASGWTSGPGQTQY
TRBJ1-2 | TRBV5-6 | TRBD1 | ASSRPTGINYGYT
TRBJ1-2 | TRBV5-1 | TRBD1 | ASSFDRGLGYT
TRBJ2-1 | TRBV18 | TRBD2 | ASSPATGGLDNEQF
TRBJ1-6 | TRBV5-1 | - | ASSLGAQVDSPLH
TRBJ1-6 | TRBV4-3 | - | ASSQDPNSPLH
TRBJ2-2 | TRBV6-1 | TRBD1 | ASSDPTRGPTGELF
TRBJ1-1 | TRBV7-2 | - | ASSSRGQGSPLNTEAF
TRBJ1-5 | TRBV27 | - | ASSLMRDQPQH